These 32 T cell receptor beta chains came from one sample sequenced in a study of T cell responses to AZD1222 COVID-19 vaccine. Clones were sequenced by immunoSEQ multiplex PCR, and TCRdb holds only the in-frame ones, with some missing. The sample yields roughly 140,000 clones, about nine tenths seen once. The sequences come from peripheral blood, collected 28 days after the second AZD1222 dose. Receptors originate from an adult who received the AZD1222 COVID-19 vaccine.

DNA of the CDR3: TGTGCCAGCAGCTCCTCCAGGATTACCTACGAGCAGTACTTC. It is translated as CASSSSRITYEQYF. The chain joins TRBV7-8 to TRBJ2-7, with D unresolved. Trimming pared 4 bases from V and 2 bases from J, leaving 12 bases between. Germline V gene sequence: CDR1 SGHVS, CDR2 FQNEAQ. The CDR3 length is 14 residues. Looking up the rest from reference TRBV7-8 and TRBJ2-7 gives the full variable domain: GAGVSQSPRYKVAKRGQDVALRCDPISGHVSLFWYQQALGQGPEFLTYFQNEAQLDKSGLPSDRFFAERPEGSVSTLKIQRTQQEDSAVYLCASSSSRITYEQYFGPGTRLTVT.

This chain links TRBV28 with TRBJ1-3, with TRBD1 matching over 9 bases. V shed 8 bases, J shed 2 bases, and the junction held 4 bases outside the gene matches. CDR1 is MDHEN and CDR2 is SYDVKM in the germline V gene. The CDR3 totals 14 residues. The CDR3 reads CASGRDRAGNTIYF. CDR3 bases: TGTGCCAGCGGCCGGGACAGGGCTGGAAACACCATATATTTT.

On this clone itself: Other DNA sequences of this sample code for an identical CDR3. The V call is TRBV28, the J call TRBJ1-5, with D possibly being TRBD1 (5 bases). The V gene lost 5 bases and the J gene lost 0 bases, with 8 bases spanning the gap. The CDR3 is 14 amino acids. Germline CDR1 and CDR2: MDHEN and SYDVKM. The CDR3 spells CASSRDSSNQPQHF. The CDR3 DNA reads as TGTGCCAGCAGTCGTGACAGTAGCAATCAGCCCCAGCATTTT.

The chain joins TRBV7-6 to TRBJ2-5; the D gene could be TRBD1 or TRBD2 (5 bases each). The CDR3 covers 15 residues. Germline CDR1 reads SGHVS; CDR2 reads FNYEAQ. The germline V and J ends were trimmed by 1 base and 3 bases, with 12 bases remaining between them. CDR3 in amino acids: CASSLVSGPEETQYF. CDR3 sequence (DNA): TGTGCCAGCAGCTTAGTTTCGGGGCCTGAAGAGACCCAGTACTTC.

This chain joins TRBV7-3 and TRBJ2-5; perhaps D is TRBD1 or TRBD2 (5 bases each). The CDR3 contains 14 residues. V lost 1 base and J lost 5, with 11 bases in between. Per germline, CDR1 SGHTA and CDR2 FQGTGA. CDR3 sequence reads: CASSLNGGEETQYF. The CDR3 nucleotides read TGTGCCAGCAGCTTAAATGGGGGTGAGGAGACCCAGTACTTC.

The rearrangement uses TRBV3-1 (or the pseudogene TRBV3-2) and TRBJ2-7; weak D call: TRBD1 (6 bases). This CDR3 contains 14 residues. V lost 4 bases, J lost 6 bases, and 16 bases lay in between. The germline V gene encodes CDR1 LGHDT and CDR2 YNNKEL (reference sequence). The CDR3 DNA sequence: TGTGCCAGCAGCCCCGGGACATTGGTCGGCGAGCAGTACTTC. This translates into CASSPGTLVGEQYF.

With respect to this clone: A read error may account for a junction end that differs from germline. CDR3 protein: CASSLDSQGTQYF. For the CDR3, the DNA is TGTGCCAGCAGCTTAGATTCCCAAGGGACCCAGTACTTC. The chain joins TRBV11-3 to TRBJ2-5; no reliable D call. Germline values: CDR1 SGHNT, CDR2 YENEEA. This CDR3 is 13 amino acids long. Variable domain in full (rest from reference TRBV11-3 and TRBJ2-5): EAGVVQSPRYKIIEKKQPVAFWCNPISGHNTLYWYLQNLGQGPELLIRYENEEAVDDSQLPKDRFSAERLKGVDSTLKIQPAELGDSAVYLCASSLDSQGTQYFGPGTRLLVL.

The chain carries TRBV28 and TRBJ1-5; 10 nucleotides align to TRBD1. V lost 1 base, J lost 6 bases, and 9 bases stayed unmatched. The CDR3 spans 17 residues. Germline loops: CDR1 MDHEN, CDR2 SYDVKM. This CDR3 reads CASSLSLGQGVSQPQHF. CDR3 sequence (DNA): TGTGCCAGCAGTTTATCTCTCGGACAGGGGGTCAGTCAGCCCCAGCATTTT. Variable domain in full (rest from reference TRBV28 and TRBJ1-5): DVKVTQSSRYLVKRTGEKVFLECVQDMDHENMFWYRQDPGLGLRLIYFSYDVKMKEKGDIPEGYSVSREKKERFSLILESASTNQTSMYLCASSLSLGQGVSQPQHFGDGTRLSIL.

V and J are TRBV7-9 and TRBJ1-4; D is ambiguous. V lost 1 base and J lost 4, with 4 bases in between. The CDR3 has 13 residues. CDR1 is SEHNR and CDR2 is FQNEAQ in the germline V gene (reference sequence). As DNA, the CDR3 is TGTGCCAGCAGCTTAGGTGTTAATGAAAAACTGTTTTTT. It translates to CASSLGVNEKLFF. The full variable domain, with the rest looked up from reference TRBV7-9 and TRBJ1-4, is DTGVSQNPRHKITKRGQNVTFRCDPISEHNRLYWYRQTLGQGPEFLTYFQNEAQLEKSRLLSDRFSAERPKGSFSTLEIQRTEQGDSAMYLCASSLGVNEKLFFGSGTQLSVL.

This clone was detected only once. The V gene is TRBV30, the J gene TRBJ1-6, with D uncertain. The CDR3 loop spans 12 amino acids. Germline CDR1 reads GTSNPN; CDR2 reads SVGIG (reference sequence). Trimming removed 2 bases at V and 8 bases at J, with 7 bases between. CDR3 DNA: TGTGCCTGGAGTTCTGTCGATTCACCCCTCCACTTT. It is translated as CAWSSVDSPLHF.

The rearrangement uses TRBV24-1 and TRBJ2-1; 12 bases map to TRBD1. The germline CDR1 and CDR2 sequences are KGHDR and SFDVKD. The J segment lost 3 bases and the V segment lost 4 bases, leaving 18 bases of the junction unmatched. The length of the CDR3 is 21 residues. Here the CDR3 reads CATSDLKGGTGGARNYNEQFF. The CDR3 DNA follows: TGTGCCACCAGTGACCTTAAGGGCGGGACAGGGGGCGCCCGGAACTACAATGAGCAGTTCTTC.

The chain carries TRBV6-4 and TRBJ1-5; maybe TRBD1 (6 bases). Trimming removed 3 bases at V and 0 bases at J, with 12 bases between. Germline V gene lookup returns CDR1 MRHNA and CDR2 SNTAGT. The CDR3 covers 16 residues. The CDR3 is CASSESGENSNQPQHF. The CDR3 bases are TGTGCCAGCAGTGAGTCAGGGGAAAATAGCAATCAGCCCCAGCATTTT.

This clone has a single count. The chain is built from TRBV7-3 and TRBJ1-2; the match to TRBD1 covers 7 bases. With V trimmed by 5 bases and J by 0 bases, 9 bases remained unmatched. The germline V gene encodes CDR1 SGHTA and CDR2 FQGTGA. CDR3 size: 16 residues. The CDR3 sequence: CASSPRGQLPNYGYTF. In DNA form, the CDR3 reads TGTGCCAGCAGCCCAAGGGGACAGCTCCCTAACTATGGCTACACCTTC.

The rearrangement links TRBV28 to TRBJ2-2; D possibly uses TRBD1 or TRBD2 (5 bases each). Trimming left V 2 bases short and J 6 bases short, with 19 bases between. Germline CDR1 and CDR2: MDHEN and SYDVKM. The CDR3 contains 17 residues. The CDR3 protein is CASSLVGVGKGAGELFF. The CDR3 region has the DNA TGTGCCAGCAGTTTAGTCGGGGTCGGGAAAGGGGCCGGGGAGCTGTTTTTT.

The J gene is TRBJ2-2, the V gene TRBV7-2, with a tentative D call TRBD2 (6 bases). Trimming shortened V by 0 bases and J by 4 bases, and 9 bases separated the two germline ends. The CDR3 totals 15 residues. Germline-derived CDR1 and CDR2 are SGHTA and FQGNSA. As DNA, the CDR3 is TGTGCCAGCAGCTTAGCCGTAGCGGCCACCGGGGAGCTGTTTTTT. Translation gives CASSLAVAATGELFF.

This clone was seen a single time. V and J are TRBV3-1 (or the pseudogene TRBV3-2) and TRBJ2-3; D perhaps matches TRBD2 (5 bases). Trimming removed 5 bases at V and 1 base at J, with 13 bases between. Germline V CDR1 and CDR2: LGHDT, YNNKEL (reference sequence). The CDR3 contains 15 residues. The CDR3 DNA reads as TGTGCCAGCAGCACCCTAGCAAAGCGCACAGATACGCAGTATTTT. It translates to CASSTLAKRTDTQYF.

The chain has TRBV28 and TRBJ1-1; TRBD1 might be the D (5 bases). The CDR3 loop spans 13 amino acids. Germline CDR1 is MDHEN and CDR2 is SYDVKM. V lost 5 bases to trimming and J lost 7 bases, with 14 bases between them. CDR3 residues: CASSDLPTGEAFF. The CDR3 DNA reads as TGTGCCAGCAGTGACTTACCCACAGGTGAAGCTTTCTTT.

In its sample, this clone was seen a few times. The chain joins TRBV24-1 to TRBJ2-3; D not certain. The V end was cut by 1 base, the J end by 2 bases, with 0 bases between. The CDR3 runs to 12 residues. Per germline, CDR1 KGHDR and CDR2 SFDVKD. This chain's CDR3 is CATSDFTDTQYF. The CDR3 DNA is TGTGCCACCAGTGATTTCACAGATACGCAGTATTTT.

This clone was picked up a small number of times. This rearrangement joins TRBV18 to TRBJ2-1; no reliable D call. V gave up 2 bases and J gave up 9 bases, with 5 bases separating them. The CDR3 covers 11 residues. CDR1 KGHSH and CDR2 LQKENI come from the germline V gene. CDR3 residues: CASSPKTEQFF. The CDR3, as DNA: TGTGCCAGCTCACCAAAGACTGAGCAGTTCTTC.

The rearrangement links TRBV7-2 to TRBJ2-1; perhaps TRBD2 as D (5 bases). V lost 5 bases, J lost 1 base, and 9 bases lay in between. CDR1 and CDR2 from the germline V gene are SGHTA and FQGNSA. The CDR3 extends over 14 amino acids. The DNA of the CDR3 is TGTGCCAGCAGCCGGCGAGGGTCCTACAATGAGCAGTTCTTC. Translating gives CASSRRGSYNEQFF. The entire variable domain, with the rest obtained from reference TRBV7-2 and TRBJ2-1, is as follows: GAGVSQSPSNKVTEKGKDVELRCDPISGHTALYWYRQSLGQGLEFLIYFQGNSAPDKSGLPSDRFSAERTGGSVSTLTIQRTQQEDSAVYLCASSRRGSYNEQFFGPGTRLTVL.

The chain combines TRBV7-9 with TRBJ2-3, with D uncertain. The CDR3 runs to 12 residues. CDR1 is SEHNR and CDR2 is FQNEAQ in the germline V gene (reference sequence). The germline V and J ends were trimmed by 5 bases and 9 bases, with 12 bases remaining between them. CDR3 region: CASSQSASTQYF. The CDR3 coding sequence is TGTGCCAGCAGCCAAAGCGCGTCGACGCAGTATTTT.

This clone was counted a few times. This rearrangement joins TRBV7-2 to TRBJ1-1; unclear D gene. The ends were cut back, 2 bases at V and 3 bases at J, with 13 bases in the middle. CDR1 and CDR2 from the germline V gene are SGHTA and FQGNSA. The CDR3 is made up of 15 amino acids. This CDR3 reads CASSLWPRADTEAFF. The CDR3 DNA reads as TGTGCCAGCAGCTTATGGCCCCGGGCGGACACTGAAGCTTTCTTT.

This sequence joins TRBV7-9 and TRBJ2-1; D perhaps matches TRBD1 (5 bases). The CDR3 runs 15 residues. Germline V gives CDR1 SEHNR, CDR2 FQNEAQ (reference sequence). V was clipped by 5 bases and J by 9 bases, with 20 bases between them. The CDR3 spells CASSVKGQGQGEQFF. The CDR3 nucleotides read TGTGCCAGCAGCGTCAAGGGGCAGGGCCAGGGTGAGCAGTTCTTC.

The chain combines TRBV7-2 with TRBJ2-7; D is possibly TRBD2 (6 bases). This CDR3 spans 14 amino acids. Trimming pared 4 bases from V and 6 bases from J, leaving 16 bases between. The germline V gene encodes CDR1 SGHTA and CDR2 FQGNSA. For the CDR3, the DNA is TGTGCCAGCAGCTGGGGACTCCCCCAAAGCGAGCAGTACTTC. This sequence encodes CASSWGLPQSEQYF.

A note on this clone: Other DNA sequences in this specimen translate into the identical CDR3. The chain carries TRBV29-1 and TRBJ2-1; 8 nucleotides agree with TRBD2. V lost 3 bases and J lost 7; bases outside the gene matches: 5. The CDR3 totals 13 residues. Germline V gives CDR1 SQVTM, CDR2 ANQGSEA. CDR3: CSVEREAGNEQFF. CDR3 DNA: TGCAGCGTTGAGCGGGAGGCTGGAAATGAGCAGTTCTTC.

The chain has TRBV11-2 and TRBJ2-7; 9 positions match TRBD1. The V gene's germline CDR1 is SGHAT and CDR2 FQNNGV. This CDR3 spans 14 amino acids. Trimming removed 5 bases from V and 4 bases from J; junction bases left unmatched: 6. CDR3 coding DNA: TGTGCCAGCAGCCCAGGGACAGGGTTTTACGAGCAGTACTTC. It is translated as CASSPGTGFYEQYF.

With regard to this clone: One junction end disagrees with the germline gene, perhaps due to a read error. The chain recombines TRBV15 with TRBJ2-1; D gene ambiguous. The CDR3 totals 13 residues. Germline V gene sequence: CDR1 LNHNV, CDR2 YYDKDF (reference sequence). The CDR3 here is CATSRFRYSEQFF. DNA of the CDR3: TGTGCCACCAGCCGGTTTAGGTACAGTGAGCAGTTCTTC. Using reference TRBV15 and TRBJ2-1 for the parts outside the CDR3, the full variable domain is DAMVIQNPRYQVTQFGKPVTLSCSQTLNHNVMYWYQQKSSQAPKLLFHYYDKDFNNEADTPDNFQSRRPNTSFCFLDIRSPGLGDTAMYLCATSRFRYSEQFFGPGTRLTVL.

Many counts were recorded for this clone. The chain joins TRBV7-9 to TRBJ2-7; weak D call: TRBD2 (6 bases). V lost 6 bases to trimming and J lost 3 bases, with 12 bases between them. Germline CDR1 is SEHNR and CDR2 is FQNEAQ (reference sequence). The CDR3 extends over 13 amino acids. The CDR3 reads CASSPGLRYEQYF. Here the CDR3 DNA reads TGTGCCAGCAGTCCGGGACTTCGCTACGAGCAGTACTTC.

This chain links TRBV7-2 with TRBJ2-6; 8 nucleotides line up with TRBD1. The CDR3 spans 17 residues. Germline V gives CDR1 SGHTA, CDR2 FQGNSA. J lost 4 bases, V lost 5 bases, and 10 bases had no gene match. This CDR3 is CASSPRGRGPGANVLTF. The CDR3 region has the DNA TGTGCCAGCAGCCCGCGGGGCAGGGGGCCCGGGGCCAACGTCCTGACTTTC. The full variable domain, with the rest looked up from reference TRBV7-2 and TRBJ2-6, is GAGVSQSPSNKVTEKGKDVELRCDPISGHTALYWYRQSLGQGLEFLIYFQGNSAPDKSGLPSDRFSAERTGGSVSTLTIQRTQQEDSAVYLCASSPRGRGPGANVLTFGAGSRLTVL.

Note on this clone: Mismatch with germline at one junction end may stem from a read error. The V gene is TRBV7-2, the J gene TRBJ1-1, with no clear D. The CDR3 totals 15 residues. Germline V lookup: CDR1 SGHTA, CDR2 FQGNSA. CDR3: CASSVAGLMNTEAFF. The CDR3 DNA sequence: TGTGCCAGCAGCGTAGCGGGGTTGATGAACACTGAAGCTTTCTTT.

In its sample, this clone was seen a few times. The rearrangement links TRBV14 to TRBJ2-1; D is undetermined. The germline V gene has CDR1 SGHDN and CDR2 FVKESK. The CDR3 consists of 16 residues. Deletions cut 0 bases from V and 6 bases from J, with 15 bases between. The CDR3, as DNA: TGTGCCAGCAGCCAAGATTTAGGGCAAGTTATCAATGAGCAGTTCTTC. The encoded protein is CASSQDLGQVINEQFF.

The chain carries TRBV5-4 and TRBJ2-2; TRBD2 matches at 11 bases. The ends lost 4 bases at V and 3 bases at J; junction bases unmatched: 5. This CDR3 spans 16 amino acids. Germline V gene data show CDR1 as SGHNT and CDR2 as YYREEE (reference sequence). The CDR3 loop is CASSPGTSGHTGELFF. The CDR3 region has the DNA TGTGCCAGCAGCCCCGGGACTAGCGGACACACCGGGGAGCTGTTTTTT.